This T cell receptor beta chain was sequenced for a study of T cells in Graves' hyperthyroidism and ophthalmopathy. General observations from the study: Expanded thyroid clonotypes (above 0.001) were mostly also found in blood.

Points on this clonotype: Antigen unknown.

The germline V gene has CDR1 MGHDK and CDR2 SYGVNS. Trimming took 5 bases from V and 0 from J, leaving 11 bases between them. This CDR3 is 14 amino acids long. Amplification yielded TCR beta CDR3 regions, with RNA transcripts as the source. First-round RT-PCR with HTBI primers amplified the TCR CDR3 region. Each CDR3 protein is one row after TCRdb ran MiXCR on the multiplex PCR reads. The sample yields some 510,000 distinct CDR3 sequences, around 46% seen once. The sequenced sample consisted of peripheral blood or thyroid tissue (not recorded which). The chain uses TRBV25-1 and TRBJ2-7; D is undetermined. This TCR was recovered from a woman aged 18-29 years with Graves' hyperthyroidism. CDR3 in amino acids: CASSLWRSSYEQYF. The DNA for the CDR3 is TGTGCCAGCAGTTTATGGCGGAGCTCCTACGAGCAGTACTTC.